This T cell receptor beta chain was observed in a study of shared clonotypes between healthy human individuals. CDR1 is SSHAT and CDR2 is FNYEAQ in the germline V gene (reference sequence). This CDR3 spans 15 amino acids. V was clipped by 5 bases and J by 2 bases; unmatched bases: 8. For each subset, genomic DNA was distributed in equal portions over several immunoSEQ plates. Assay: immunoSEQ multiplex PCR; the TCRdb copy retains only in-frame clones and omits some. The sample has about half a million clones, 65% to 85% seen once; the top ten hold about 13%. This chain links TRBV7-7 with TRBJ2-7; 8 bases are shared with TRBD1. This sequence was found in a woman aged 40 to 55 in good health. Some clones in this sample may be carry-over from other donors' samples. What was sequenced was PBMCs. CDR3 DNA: TGTGCCAGCAGCCCACGAGGGGGACAGGCCTACGAGCAGTACTTC. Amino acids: CASSPRGGQAYEQYF.